The next 21 T cell receptor beta chains were all read from a single sample in a study of blood T cell repertoires in COVID-19. Assay used: immunoSEQ multiplex PCR; TCRdb lists only in-frame clones, some missing. The repertoire consists of roughly 250,000 clones, with about 82% occurring once and the leading ten covering 2% to 2.5%. Sequencing was performed on PBMCs or T cells enriched from blood (not recorded which). The receptors originated from a woman aged 45 to 65 who had recovered from COVID-19.

This chain connects TRBV19 to TRBJ2-7, with TRBD1 matching 7 bases. Germline-derived CDR1 and CDR2 are LNHDA and SQIVND (reference sequence). Trimming took 6 bases from V and 4 from J; bases not matched to a gene: 9. The CDR3 is made up of 14 amino acids. Here the CDR3 reads CASSTTGAGYEQYF. The CDR3 bases are TGTGCCAGTAGCACTACAGGGGCTGGGTACGAGCAGTACTTC. Filled out from reference TRBV19 and TRBJ2-7, the complete variable domain reads DGGITQSPKYLFRKEGQNVTLSCEQNLNHDAMYWYRQDPGQGLRLIYYSQIVNDFQKGDIAEGYSVSREKKESFPLTVTSAQKNPTAFYLCASSTTGAGYEQYFGPGTRLTVT.

This chain uses TRBV28 with TRBJ2-7; the match to TRBD2 covers 8 bases. Germline CDR1 MDHEN, CDR2 SYDVKM. This CDR3 is built from 15 residues. Trimming at V came to 5 bases and at J to 4 bases, leaving 10 bases not matched to a gene. The chain's CDR3 is CASSPTPSGPYEQYF. CDR3 DNA: TGTGCCAGCAGTCCCACCCCTAGCGGGCCGTACGAGCAGTACTTC. The whole variable domain, remainder taken from reference TRBV28 and TRBJ2-7, is DVKVTQSSRYLVKRTGEKVFLECVQDMDHENMFWYRQDPGLGLRLIYFSYDVKMKEKGDIPEGYSVSREKKERFSLILESASTNQTSMYLCASSPTPSGPYEQYFGPGTRLTVT.

This clone was detected only a few times. V usage is TRBV28 and J usage is TRBJ1-2, with 7 bases that match TRBD1. V lost 5 bases, J lost 5 bases, and 14 bases stayed unmatched. The CDR3 is made up of 16 amino acids. Germline lookup yields CDR1 MDHEN and CDR2 SYDVKM. In nucleotides, the CDR3 is TGTGCCAGCAGTCCCCCTTCGACAGGGAGTCGATATGGCTACACCTTC. Its protein is CASSPPSTGSRYGYTF.

This clone has just one count. This chain's CDR3 is CASSRTGGTGNQPQHF. CDR3 nucleotides: TGTGCCAGCAGCCGGACAGGGGGTACGGGCAATCAGCCCCAGCATTTT. The chain is built from TRBV11-2 and TRBJ1-5; 10 positions match TRBD1. Germline V CDR1 and CDR2: SGHAT, FQNNGV. The junction had 6 bases not matched to a gene; V was cut back by 5 bases and J by 2 bases. The CDR3 totals 16 residues.

This chain uses TRBV7-3 with TRBJ2-3; D perhaps matches TRBD2 (6 bases). With 4 bases removed from V and 0 bases from J, the gap between germline ends came to 14 bases. The CDR3 is 16 residues long. Germline values: CDR1 SGHTA, CDR2 FQGTGA. The CDR3 sequence: CASSSQAGTSTDTQYF. CDR3 DNA: TGTGCCAGCAGCTCACAAGCCGGGACTAGCACAGATACGCAGTATTTT.

The chain couples TRBV7-2 to TRBJ2-3; 9 positions match TRBD1. Germline CDR1 is SGHTA and CDR2 is FQGNSA. CDR3 length: 15 residues. After removal of 5 bases from V and 6 bases from J, the junction contained 9 bases not matched to a gene. In nucleotides, the CDR3 is TGTGCCAGCAGCCTAGGCGCTACAGGGGGCGATACGCAGTATTTT. Translating gives CASSLGATGGDTQYF.

This rearrangement joins TRBV6-2 or TRBV6-3 to TRBJ1-2; 7 bases are shared with TRBD1. There are 13 residues in the CDR3. The germline V gene encodes CDR1 MNHEY and CDR2 SVGEGT. Germline trimming cut 4 bases from V and 4 bases from J; bases unmatched to any gene: 3. The CDR3 DNA reads as TGTGCCAGCAGTTGGGACAGTACCTATGGCTACACCTTC. Translating gives CASSWDSTYGYTF.

This clone came up once. The gene calls are TRBV5-1 and TRBJ2-2; 9 nucleotides line up with TRBD1. Losses at the gene ends were 3 bases for V and 0 bases for J; bases not matched to a gene: 6. The CDR3 contains 17 residues. Germline CDR1 SGHRS, CDR2 YFSETQ. This CDR3 is CASSSGQGSANTGELFF. CDR3 in DNA: TGCGCCAGCAGCTCGGGACAGGGATCGGCGAACACCGGGGAGCTGTTTTTT.

The chain uses TRBV3-1 (or the pseudogene TRBV3-2) and TRBJ1-2, with D perhaps TRBD1 (5 bases). V was clipped by 3 bases and J by 3 bases, with 14 bases between them. The CDR3 runs 15 residues. Germline values: CDR1 LGHDT, CDR2 YNNKEL (reference sequence). Here the CDR3 reads CASSHGAGSHYGYTF. The CDR3 DNA sequence: TGTGCCAGCAGCCATGGGGCCGGGTCCCACTATGGCTACACCTTC.

In its sample, this clone was seen a few times. The chain has TRBV12-5 and TRBJ1-1, with D possibly being TRBD1 (5 bases). CDR1 and CDR2 (germline): LGHNT, FRNRAP. CDR3 size: 16 residues. The V and J ends lost 4 bases and 4 bases respectively, with 19 bases between them. CDR3 DNA: TGTGCTAGTGGTTGGGAAACAGGCGCTAAGGGCACTGAAGCTTTCTTT. Amino acids: CASGWETGAKGTEAFF.

V and J are TRBV23-1 and TRBJ1-5; weak D call: TRBD1 (5 bases). TRBV23-1 belongs to the ORF category, with a function that is uncertain. Trimming left V 5 bases short and J 7 bases short, with 12 bases between. This CDR3 is built from 13 residues. In nucleotides, the CDR3 is TGCGCCAGCAGTTCAGGGATTGGGCAGCCCCAGCATTTT. Its translation is CASSSGIGQPQHF.

The V gene is TRBV11-1, the J gene TRBJ2-3; a possible D gene is TRBD1 (6 bases). This CDR3 has 15 amino acids. CDR1 SGHAT and CDR2 FQDESV come from the germline V gene (reference sequence). V lost 1 base, J lost 1 base, and 9 bases lay in between. The CDR3 loop reads CASSLVGHRTDTQYF. The CDR3 DNA reads as TGTGCCAGCAGCTTAGTGGGACACCGCACAGATACGCAGTATTTT.

For this clone: At one of its ends the junction is not consistent with the germline gene, which may arise from a read error. V and J are TRBV28 and TRBJ1-3, with TRBD1 identical over 12 bases. This CDR3 comprises 17 residues. CDR1 and CDR2 (germline): MDHEN, SYDVKM. This CDR3 is CASNRDRGLFSANTIYF. The CDR3 DNA is TGTGCCAGTAACCGGGACAGGGGGCTTTTCTCTGCAAACACCATATATTTT.

The chain carries TRBV2 and TRBJ1-2; possible D gene TRBD1, 6 bases. This CDR3 is built from 16 residues. Trimming stripped 1 base from V and 1 base from J, with 13 bases between. The germline CDR1 and CDR2 sequences are SNHLY and FYNNEI. The CDR3 reads CASSEVARGNNYGYTF. The CDR3 DNA is TGTGCCAGCAGTGAAGTTGCCAGGGGCAATAACTATGGCTACACCTTC.

The V and J genes are TRBV9 and TRBJ1-3; D gene unclear. Trimming cost V 0 bases and J 2 bases, with 3 bases left between them. The CDR3 runs 13 residues. Germline V gene data show CDR1 as SGDLS and CDR2 as YYNGEE. The CDR3 spells CASSVGTGNTIYF. In DNA form, the CDR3 reads TGTGCCAGCAGCGTAGGTACTGGAAACACCATATATTTT.

The chain recombines TRBV28 with TRBJ2-3; D gene ambiguous. This CDR3 comprises 11 residues. The V end was cut by 7 bases, the J end by 5 bases, with 7 bases between. Germline lookup yields CDR1 MDHEN and CDR2 SYDVKM. The chain's CDR3 is CASTKIDTQYF. The CDR3 coding sequence is TGTGCCAGCACCAAAATAGATACGCAGTATTTT.

CDR3 coding DNA: TGTGCCAGCAGTCCCGGTCACTATGGCTACACCTTC. Translation: CASSPGHYGYTF. The gene calls are TRBV12-3 or TRBV12-4 and TRBJ1-2, with no clear D. This CDR3 spans 12 amino acids. Trimming shortened V by 5 bases and J by 3 bases, and 7 bases separated the two germline ends.

This clone was counted once. The chain employs TRBV4-1 and TRBJ1-2; D possibly corresponds to TRBD1 (6 bases). Germline V lookup: CDR1 MGHRA, CDR2 YSYEKL. The V end lost 0 bases, the J end lost 1 base, and 12 bases lay between the germline ends. This CDR3 spans 16 amino acids. CDR3 DNA sequence: TGCGCCAGCAGCCAAGACGCCAGGGGATATAACTATGGCTACACCTTC. It translates to CASSQDARGYNYGYTF.

The chain joins TRBV6-2 or TRBV6-3 to TRBJ2-7; possibly TRBD1 for D (6 bases). CDR1 is MNHEY and CDR2 is SVGEGT in the germline V gene. The CDR3 is 12 residues long. Trimming shortened V by 5 bases and J by 2 bases, and 7 bases separated the two germline ends. In DNA, the CDR3 is TGTGCCAGCAGTCGACAGGCCTACGAGCAGTACTTC. Translation gives CASSRQAYEQYF.

The chain combines TRBV7-8 with TRBJ2-1; TRBD2 aligns across 9 bases. J was trimmed by 6 bases and V by 4 bases; bases with no gene match: 10. CDR1 SGHVS and CDR2 FQNEAQ come from the germline V gene. This CDR3 has 16 residues. The CDR3 region is CASSSGVAGGGNEQFF. CDR3 in DNA: TGTGCCAGCAGCTCTGGTGTGGCGGGGGGGGGCAATGAGCAGTTCTTC.

The rearrangement joins TRBV28 to TRBJ2-7; 10 nucleotides agree with TRBD1. Per the germline V gene, CDR1 is MDHEN and CDR2 is SYDVKM. V lost 7 bases, J lost 5 bases, and 11 bases stayed unmatched. This CDR3 spans 15 amino acids. CDR3 DNA: TGTGCCAGCAACCCAAACCGGGACAGGGGAAACGAGCAGTACTTC. Translated, it gives CASNPNRDRGNEQYF.